A selection of T cell receptor beta chains follows, all from one sample in a study of T cells after yellow fever vaccination. Each CDR3 protein gets one entry after TCRdb re-called the 5' RACE reads with MiXCR. The sample holds 200,000 to 300,000 distinct CDR3 sequences, 13% seen once. The source material was CD4+ T cells sorted from PBMCs, sampled 45 days after the yellow fever booster vaccination. All receptors derive from a man aged 30 to 39 who received the YFV17D yellow fever vaccine. CDR3s include the opening cysteine and the closing phenylalanine or tryptophan. The D gene is left open where the match is weak. Only part of the rows carry a size: once, few, many, or a class if the clone is expanded.

>.|TRBJ2-3|TRBV10-3|.|13
CAISGDNTDTQYF
TGTGCCATCAGTGGGGATAACACAGATACGCAGTATTTT
>.|TRBJ2-7|TRBV6-2/TRBV6-3|.|13
CASSWGQKAEQYF
TGTGCCAGCAGTTGGGGTCAAAAGGCGGAGCAGTACTTC
>.|TRBJ2-5|TRBV5-1|.|14
CASSLGRAKETQYF
TGCGCCAGCAGCTTGGGCCGAGCGAAAGAGACCCAGTACTTC
>TRBD1|TRBJ1-4|TRBV12-3/TRBV12-4|.|16
CASSSPTGGLNEKLFF
TGTGCCAGCAGTTCACCCACAGGGGGCTTAAATGAAAAACTGTTTTTT
>TRBD2|TRBJ2-3|TRBV7-2|few|15
CASRNLAGKGDTQYF
TGTGCCAGCAGGAACCTAGCGGGGAAAGGGGATACGCAGTATTTT
>.|TRBJ2-1|TRBV2|few|11
CASSEMDEQFF
TGTGCCAGCAGTGAAATGGATGAGCAGTTCTTC
>.|TRBJ2-7|TRBV5-5|.|13
CASSLEGDYEQYF
TGTGCCAGCAGCTTGGAGGGGGACTACGAGCAGTACTTC
>.|TRBJ2-1|TRBV12-3/TRBV12-4|few|14
CASPPGLGSNEQFF
TGTGCCAGCCCCCCGGGACTGGGGAGCAATGAGCAGTTCTTC
>TRBD2|TRBJ2-1|TRBV11-1|few|18
CASSSDTSGTSGRFEQFF
TGTGCCAGCAGCTCCGATACTTCCGGGACTAGCGGGAGGTTTGAGCAGTTCTTC
>.|TRBJ2-4|TRBV28|.|13
CASSLAGSPKQYF
TGTGCCAGCAGTTTGGCAGGAAGCCCCAAACAGTACTTC
>TRBD1|TRBJ2-3|TRBV5-6|.|15
CASSSRQGRTDTQYF
TGTGCCAGCAGCTCGAGACAGGGGCGCACAGATACGCAGTATTTT
>.|TRBJ2-1|TRBV10-3|few|14
CAIRRQENYNEQFF
TGTGCCATCAGGAGACAGGAGAACTACAATGAGCAGTTCTTC
>TRBD2|TRBJ2-3|TRBV7-9|.|17
CASSRIQTSGITDTQYF
TGTGCCAGCAGCCGTATCCAGACTAGCGGCATTACAGATACGCAGTATTTT
>.|TRBJ1-6|TRBV7-9|many|13
CASSIGANSPLHF
TGTGCCAGCAGCATTGGGGCAAATTCACCCCTCCACTTT
>TRBD2|TRBJ2-1|TRBV5-1|.|14
CASSREGAYNEQFF
TGCGCCAGCAGCCGGGAGGGCGCCTACAATGAGCAGTTCTTC
>.|TRBJ2-7|TRBV7-2|few|14
CASSLQGSSYEQYF
TGTGCCAGCAGCTTACAGGGGTCCTCCTACGAGCAGTACTTC
>.|TRBJ1-1|TRBV5-5|.|18
CASSFRVGQAPWGTEAFF
TGTGCCAGCAGCTTCCGGGTCGGCCAGGCCCCGTGGGGCACTGAAGCTTTCTTT
>.|TRBJ2-2|TRBV7-9|few|15
CASSLGSILAGELFF
TGTGCCAGCAGCTTAGGATCGATTCTGGCCGGGGAGCTGTTTTTT
>.|TRBJ2-5|TRBV24-1|few|14
CATSDFGGSETQYF
TGTGCCACCAGTGATTTTGGGGGTAGCGAGACCCAGTACTTC
>.|TRBJ2-2|TRBV15|.|14
CATSRDLGSGELFF
TGTGCCACCAGCAGAGATTTGGGTAGCGGGGAGCTGTTTTTT
>.|TRBJ2-1|TRBV7-8|few|18
CASSPSEGHLMGYNEQFF
TGTGCCAGCAGCCCATCGGAAGGACACCTAATGGGATACAATGAGCAGTTCTTC
>.|TRBJ2-7|TRBV12-3/TRBV12-4|many|13
CASSFQGPYEQYF
TGTGCCAGCAGTTTTCAGGGCCCCTACGAGCAGTACTTC
>TRBD2|TRBJ2-3|TRBV12-3/TRBV12-4|few|13
CASTPGLTDTQYF
TGTGCCAGCACCCCGGGACTAACCGATACGCAGTATTTT